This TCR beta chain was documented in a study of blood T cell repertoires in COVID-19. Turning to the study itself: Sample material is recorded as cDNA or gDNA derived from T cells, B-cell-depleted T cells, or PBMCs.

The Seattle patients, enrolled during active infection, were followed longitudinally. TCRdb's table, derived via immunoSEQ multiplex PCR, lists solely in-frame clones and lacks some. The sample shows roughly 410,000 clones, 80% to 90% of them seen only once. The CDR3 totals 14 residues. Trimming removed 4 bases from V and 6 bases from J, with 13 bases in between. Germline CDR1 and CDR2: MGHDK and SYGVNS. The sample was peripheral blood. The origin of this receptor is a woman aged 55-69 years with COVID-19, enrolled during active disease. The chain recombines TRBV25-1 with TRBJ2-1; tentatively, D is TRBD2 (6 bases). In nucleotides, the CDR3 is TGTGCCAGCAGTGGGGCGGGGTCTCTCAATGAGCAGTTCTTC. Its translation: CASSGAGSLNEQFF.